This T cell receptor (beta chain) was sequenced for a study of blood T cell repertoires in COVID-19. About the research overall: The United States, Italy and Spain supplied acute and convalescent COVID-19 samples. In each case, the material was cDNA or gDNA derived from T cells, B-cell-depleted T cells, or PBMCs.

Original analysis: Nucleated cell number was recorded as an estimate derived from reference gene primer amplification. Profiled with immunoSEQ multiplex PCR; TCRdb holds only in-frame clones, not every one. V and J calls plus clone size are reproduced from that table; the DNA served to infer D and trimming. The sample shows about 670,000 clones, 75% to 90% of them seen only once. This CDR3 comprises 17 residues. The germline CDR1 and CDR2 sequences are SGDLS and YYNGEE. The V and J ends lost 8 bases and 0 bases respectively, with 18 bases between them. The TCR comes from a woman aged 18-30 years with acute or convalescent COVID-19. The rearrangement uses TRBV9 and TRBJ1-6; D gene unclear. Sequencing was done on a sample of peripheral blood. The CDR3, as DNA: TGTGCCAGTGGCGGAGGCGGACCGAGCTCCTATAATTCACCCCTCCACTTT. It is translated as CASGGGGPSSYNSPLHF.